The 3 T cell receptor beta chains reported below all come from one sample, sequenced in a study of shared clonotypes between healthy human individuals. Data came from immunoSEQ multiplex PCR; TCRdb stores just in-frame clones and leaves some out. The repertoire holds about 710,000 clones, with about 80% as singletons. The sequencing input was memory CD4+ T cells sorted from blood. Subset in this sample: CD45RA-negative fraction. The origin of the receptors is a woman younger than 45 in good health.

J is TRBJ2-1 and V is TRBV9; D unresolved. The CDR3 length is 13 residues. CDR1 is SGDLS, CDR2 YYNGEE, per germline. The V and J ends lost 3 bases and 2 bases respectively, with 6 bases between them. CDR3 nucleotides: TGTGCCAGCAGCGGGGCAACCTACAATGAGCAGTTCTTC. Amino acid sequence: CASSGATYNEQFF.

The V gene is TRBV2, the J gene TRBJ2-3; 9 bases are shared with TRBD1. The CDR3 runs to 17 residues. Trimming removed 5 bases from V and 0 bases from J; junction bases left unmatched: 9. From germline, CDR1 is SNHLY and CDR2 FYNNEI. CDR3 loop: CASSRRGTGTSTDTQYF. The CDR3 DNA reads as TGTGCCAGCAGTCGAAGGGGGACAGGGACTAGCACAGATACGCAGTATTTT.

This clone was seen ten or more times. This chain links TRBV2 with TRBJ1-1; no reliable D call. V shed 6 bases and J shed 0 bases, with 11 bases lying between them. CDR1 SNHLY and CDR2 FYNNEI come from the germline V gene. The CDR3 spans 14 residues. The CDR3 loop is CASSPAWLNTEAFF. DNA for the CDR3: TGTGCCAGCAGCCCCGCCTGGCTGAACACTGAAGCTTTCTTT.